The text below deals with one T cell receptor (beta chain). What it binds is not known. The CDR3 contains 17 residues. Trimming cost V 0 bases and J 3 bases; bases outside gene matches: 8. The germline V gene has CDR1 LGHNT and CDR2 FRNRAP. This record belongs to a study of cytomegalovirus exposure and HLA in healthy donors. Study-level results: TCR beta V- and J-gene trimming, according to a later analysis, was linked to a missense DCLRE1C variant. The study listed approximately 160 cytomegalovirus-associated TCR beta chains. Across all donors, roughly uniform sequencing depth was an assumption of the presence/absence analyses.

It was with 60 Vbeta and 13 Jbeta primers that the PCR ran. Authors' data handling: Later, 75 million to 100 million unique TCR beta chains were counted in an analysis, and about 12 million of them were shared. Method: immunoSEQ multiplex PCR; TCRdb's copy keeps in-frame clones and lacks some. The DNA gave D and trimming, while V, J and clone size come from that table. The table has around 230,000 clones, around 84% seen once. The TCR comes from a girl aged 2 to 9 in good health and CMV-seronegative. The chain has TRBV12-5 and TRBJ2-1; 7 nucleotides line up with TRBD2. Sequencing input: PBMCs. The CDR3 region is CASGLVRGLADYNEQFF. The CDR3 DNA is TGTGCTAGTGGTTTGGTAAGGGGTCTAGCGGACTACAATGAGCAGTTCTTC. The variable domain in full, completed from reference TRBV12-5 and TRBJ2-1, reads DARVTQTPRHKVTEMGQEVTMRCQPILGHNTVFWYRQTMMQGLELLAYFRNRAPLDDSGMPKDRFSAEMPDATLATLKIQPSEPRDSAVYFCASGLVRGLADYNEQFFGPGTRLTVL.